This section outlines one T cell receptor (beta chain) sequence together with its context. Its antigen is unknown. The trim removed 6 bases at V and 3 bases at J, leaving 11 bases unmatched. The CDR3 covers 15 residues. Germline V gene sequence: CDR1 SGHDT, CDR2 YYEEEE. The data were obtained in a study of OX40 agonist ivuxolimab in advanced cancers. For the study at large: Patients with prior anti-PD-1, anti-PD-L1 or anti-CTLA-4 therapy were eligible; about 41% had some.

Libraries were prepared by immunoSEQ multiplex PCR; TCRdb keeps only in-frame clonotypes and omits some of them. The table has over 5,000 clones, around 74% seen once. Findings of the study overall: Specificity for antigen went undetermined in the expanded peripheral T cells.

This rearrangement joins TRBV5-6 to TRBJ2-5; 7 bases map to TRBD1. Sample: CD4+ or CD8+ T cells sorted from blood, taken in a trial of the OX40 agonist ivuxolimab. This receptor was taken from an adult with an advanced solid tumor such as melanoma, head and neck, liver or kidney cancer. CDR3 DNA: TGTGCCAGCACCCCAGCGAGACAGGGTAAAGAGACCCAGTACTTC. It encodes CASTPARQGKETQYF.